The following is a T cell receptor (beta chain) sequence with its context. Clones were read by immunoSEQ multiplex PCR, and TCRdb kept only the in-frame ones, dropping some. The repertoire consists of about 5,600 clones, with 84% occurring once and the leading ten covering 30% to 35%. The data originate from a study of blood T cell dynamics during melanoma immunotherapy. Overall study: Patients with metastatic melanoma got pembrolizumab or nivolumab-ipilimumab as first-line care.

The V gene's germline CDR1 is SQVTM and CDR2 ANQGSEA. This CDR3 region has 12 residues. V dropped 5 bases and J dropped 5 bases, with 10 bases sitting between them. Noted time point: week 3, after first cycle of checkpoint inhibitor. This rearrangement joins TRBV29-1 to TRBJ2-1; D is perhaps TRBD1 (5 bases). The sample here was blood, taken from a patient treated with checkpoint blockade. The receptor's source is a human donor with melanoma. Some clones in this sample may be carry-over from other donors' samples. CDR3 DNA sequence: TGCAGCGTTAGGGGCCCCGACAATGAGCAGTTCTTC. It is translated as CSVRGPDNEQFF.